This is a list of T cell receptor beta chains from one sample in a study of blood T cell repertoires in COVID-19. Sequenced by immunoSEQ multiplex PCR; TCRdb stores in-frame clones only, minus some. The table includes approximately 160,000 clones, roughly nine tenths detected once. What was sequenced was peripheral blood. The source of these receptors is a woman in her 70s with acute or convalescent COVID-19. The CDR3 runs from the conserved cysteine through the conserved F or W. D genes are given only for firm matches. Some rows mark clone size as missing; the rest say once, few, many or name a class of expanded clone.

cdr3_length,d_call,clone_size,v_call,j_call,cdr3_nt,cdr3_aa
15,NA,NA,TRBV2,TRBJ1-5,TGTGCCAGCAGAAGACCTGGGGAGGGTAGTCAGCCCCAGCATTTT,CASRRPGEGSQPQHF
13,NA,NA,TRBV11-2,TRBJ2-1,TGTGCCAGCAGCTATGGGAGTGATAATGAGCAGTTCTTC,CASSYGSDNEQFF
16,NA,NA,TRBV5-1,TRBJ2-3,TGCGCCAGCAGCTTGTTCCCGGTGGCGGGCACAGATACGCAGTATTTT,CASSLFPVAGTDTQYF
15,TRBD1,NA,TRBV3-1/TRBV3-2,TRBJ1-5,TGTGCCAGCAGCCAAGAACGGGACAGTCTTCAGCCCCAGCATTTT,CASSQERDSLQPQHF
11,NA,NA,TRBV7-8,TRBJ1-4,TGTGCCAGCAGCTTACGGGAAAAACTGTTTTTT,CASSLREKLFF
15,TRBD1,few,TRBV4-1,TRBJ2-5,TGCGCCAGCAGCCAGACTGGGACAGGAGAAGAGACCCAGTACTTC,CASSQTGTGEETQYF
14,TRBD1,once,TRBV4-3,TRBJ1-2,TGCGCCAGCAGCCAAGATTGGGACAGGGGTGGCTACACCTTC,CASSQDWDRGGYTF
13,TRBD1,NA,TRBV6-2/TRBV6-3,TRBJ1-5,TGTGCCAGCAGTCTGACAGGGAATCAGCCCCAGCATTTT,CASSLTGNQPQHF
16,NA,NA,TRBV6-1,TRBJ2-7,TGTGCCAGCAGTGCTTCCGGCGGGGGCAGCTCCTACGAGCAGTACTTC,CASSASGGGSSYEQYF
13,NA,NA,TRBV24-1,TRBJ2-2,TGTGCCACCAGTGAGTTGATAAACGGGGAGCTGTTTTTT,CATSELINGELFF
18,TRBD1,NA,TRBV28,TRBJ1-4,TGTGCCAGCGGACGAACCGGGACAGGCCTTGCAACTAATGAAAAACTGTTTTTT,CASGRTGTGLATNEKLFF
15,TRBD2,NA,TRBV7-2,TRBJ2-3,TGTGCCAGCAGCCCGGGGGGGGGAGCAACAGATACGCAGTATTTT,CASSPGGGATDTQYF
14,TRBD2,NA,TRBV6-6,TRBJ2-2,TGTGCCAGCACTGGGACTAGTGTATCCGGGGAGCTGTTTTTT,CASTGTSVSGELFF
16,NA,NA,TRBV7-2,TRBJ2-1,TGTGCCAGCAGGCACCAGGGGCAGGATATCTACAATGAGCAGTTCTTC,CASRHQGQDIYNEQFF
13,NA,NA,TRBV28,TRBJ2-7,TGTGCCAGCAGGAGAGGACAGTCCTACGAGCAGTACTTC,CASRRGQSYEQYF
13,NA,NA,TRBV6-5,TRBJ1-2,TGTGCCAGCAGTCCGACCTCAGGGTATGGCTACACCTTC,CASSPTSGYGYTF
18,TRBD1,NA,TRBV30,TRBJ1-5,TGTGCCTGGAGTGAAAACCGGGACAGGGGCTTCAATAATCAGCCCCAGCATTTT,CAWSENRDRGFNNQPQHF
16,NA,NA,TRBV7-9,TRBJ1-3,TGTGCCAGCAGCTCAGTTGTGGGCGCGGGTGGAAACACCATATATTTT,CASSSVVGAGGNTIYF
14,TRBD2,NA,TRBV18,TRBJ2-7,TGTGCCAGCTCACCACCAAGCGGGGGATCTAAGCAGTACTTC,CASSPPSGGSKQYF
16,TRBD1,NA,TRBV28,TRBJ2-2,TGTGCCAGCAGTCCCTCCGGGACAGGTAACACCGGGGAGCTGTTTTTT,CASSPSGTGNTGELFF
16,NA,NA,TRBV28,TRBJ1-3,TGTGCCAGCAGTTTAGGAGGCAGCTACTCTGGAAACACCATATATTTT,CASSLGGSYSGNTIYF
15,TRBD1,NA,TRBV6-5,TRBJ1-6,TGTGCCAGCAGTTACTCGCGACAGGGAAATTCACCCCTCCACTTT,CASSYSRQGNSPLHF
18,TRBD2,NA,TRBV5-4,TRBJ2-6,TGTGCCAGCAGCGAACGGGGACTAGCGGGAGCTGGGGCCAACGTCCTGACTTTC,CASSERGLAGAGANVLTF
15,TRBD2,NA,TRBV9,TRBJ2-5,TGTGCCAGCAGCGTAGCGGGAGGGCCCCAAGAGACCCAGTACTTC,CASSVAGGPQETQYF
18,NA,NA,TRBV10-2,TRBJ1-4,TGCGCCAGCAGTTCACAAAGTTTATCGACAGACTTTAATGAAAAACTGTTTTTT,CASSSQSLSTDFNEKLFF
13,NA,NA,TRBV7-2,TRBJ2-2,TGTGCCAGCAGCTTAGCGCAGTATCGGGAGCTGTTTTTT,CASSLAQYRELFF
17,TRBD1,once,TRBV5-6,TRBJ1-4,TGTGCCAGCAGCTATAGAATGACAGGGGTGACTAATGAAAAACTGTTTTTT,CASSYRMTGVTNEKLFF
15,NA,once,TRBV9,TRBJ1-1,TGTGCCAGCAGCGTAGCCGGGTACATGAACACTGAAGCTTTCTTT,CASSVAGYMNTEAFF
13,NA,NA,TRBV6-2/TRBV6-3,TRBJ2-7,TGTGCCAGCAGTTACGACTACCCGCACGAGCAGTACTTC,CASSYDYPHEQYF
15,NA,NA,TRBV7-9,TRBJ2-1,TGTGCCAGCAGCCGTCTCGCAGGGGACGTCAATGAGCAGTTCTTC,CASSRLAGDVNEQFF
15,TRBD1,few,TRBV18,TRBJ2-7,TGTGCCAGCTCACGGGACAGGGCCTCCAACTACGAGCAGTACTTC,CASSRDRASNYEQYF
11,NA,NA,TRBV6-5,TRBJ1-1,TGTGCCAGCACGCGGGGCACTGAAGCTTTCTTT,CASTRGTEAFF
14,TRBD1,NA,TRBV11-2,TRBJ2-7,TGTGCCAGCAGAAGACAGGGTAGCTCCTACGAGCAGTACTTC,CASRRQGSSYEQYF
14,NA,NA,TRBV7-9,TRBJ1-6,TGTGCCAGCAGCTTAATAAGAGAGAATTCACCCCTCCACTTT,CASSLIRENSPLHF
14,TRBD1,NA,TRBV6-5,TRBJ1-6,TGTGCCAGCAGTATAGACAGGGGGCCTTCACCCCTCCACTTT,CASSIDRGPSPLHF
13,NA,few,TRBV6-5,TRBJ1-2,TGTGCCAGCAGAGTGATAGTTAACTATGGCTACACCTTC,CASRVIVNYGYTF
14,NA,NA,TRBV6-5,TRBJ1-3,TGTGCCAGCAGGCGCTTGAGCTCTGGAAACACCATATATTTT,CASRRLSSGNTIYF
14,NA,NA,TRBV5-1,TRBJ1-4,TGCGCCAGCAGCTTACAGGGAACAGGTGAAAAACTGTTTTTT,CASSLQGTGEKLFF
15,NA,NA,TRBV5-4,TRBJ1-2,TGTGCCAGCAGCGACAGACGAGTAACTTCCTATGGCTACACCTTC,CASSDRRVTSYGYTF
15,TRBD1,NA,TRBV7-2,TRBJ1-2,TGTGCCAGCAGCTCTCCCGGGACAGGGGGCGTTGGCTACACCTTC,CASSSPGTGGVGYTF